What follows are 23 T cell receptor beta chains derived from one specimen sequenced in a study of T cells after yellow fever vaccination. TCRdb called the 5' RACE reads again in MiXCR, with one record for every CDR3 protein. The profile covers 450,000 to 600,000 distinct CDR3 sequences, with roughly a sixth appearing a single time and around a sixth taken by the ten largest. The sample here was PBMCs, taken more than 4 days after the first yellow fever vaccination. Every receptor here comes from a man aged 18 to 29 who received the YFV17D yellow fever vaccine.

The chain employs TRBV27 and TRBJ1-6; D is uncertain. Deletions cut 4 bases from V and 2 bases from J, with 9 bases between. Germline lookup yields CDR1 MNHEY and CDR2 SMNVEV (reference sequence). CDR3 size: 15 residues. CDR3 amino acids: CASSSHTPYNSPLHF. DNA of the CDR3: TGTGCCAGCAGTTCCCACACACCCTATAATTCACCCCTCCACTTT.

The chain combines TRBV20-1 with TRBJ2-1, with 9 bases that match TRBD2. The CDR3 runs to 17 residues. The V gene's germline CDR1 is DFQATT and CDR2 SNEGSKA (reference sequence). The J segment lost 0 bases and the V segment lost 6 bases, leaving 12 bases of the junction unmatched. This chain's CDR3 is CSAPPPAGGRSYNEQFF. CDR3 DNA sequence: TGCAGTGCGCCCCCCCCAGCGGGGGGTCGCTCCTACAATGAGCAGTTCTTC.

This clonotype was observed a handful of times. The V call is TRBV24-1, the J call TRBJ2-3, with TRBD2 matching 11 bases. V was clipped by 9 bases and J by 1 base; unmatched bases: 5. The germline gives CDR1 KGHDR, CDR2 SFDVKD. The CDR3 contains 15 residues. CDR3 bases: TGTGCCACCCGGACTAGCGGGCGGGGCACAGATACGCAGTATTTT. It codes for CATRTSGRGTDTQYF.

The chain links TRBV18 to TRBJ2-3, with D unclear. Germline V gene sequence: CDR1 KGHSH, CDR2 LQKENI. This CDR3 has 14 amino acids. The V and J ends lost 3 bases and 1 base respectively, with 8 bases between them. The DNA of the CDR3 is TGTGCCAGCTCACCGAGTAGGGGCACAGATACGCAGTATTTT. This sequence encodes CASSPSRGTDTQYF.

This rearrangement joins TRBV15 to TRBJ1-6, with TRBD1 matching 7 bases. The CDR3 spans 15 residues. Unmatched junction bases numbered 11, after V lost 5 bases and J lost 10 bases. Germline assignment: CDR1 LNHNV and CDR2 YYDKDF (reference sequence). The CDR3 nucleotides are TGTGCCACCAGCGGGTACGACAGGGTACGGTCACCCCTCCACTTT. Amino acid sequence: CATSGYDRVRSPLHF. Full variable domain (missing parts from reference TRBV15 and TRBJ1-6): DAMVIQNPRYQVTQFGKPVTLSCSQTLNHNVMYWYQQKSSQAPKLLFHYYDKDFNNEADTPDNFQSRRPNTSFCFLDIRSPGLGDTAMYLCATSGYDRVRSPLHFGNGTRLTVT.

This clonotype has only a few counts. The chain has TRBV6-5 and TRBJ1-4; D is possibly TRBD1 (5 bases). The CDR3 is made up of 17 amino acids. Trimming stripped 0 bases from V and 0 bases from J, with 11 bases between. Germline-derived CDR1 and CDR2 are MNHEY and SVGAGI. The CDR3 here is CASSYSGQVTTNEKLFF. In DNA, the CDR3 is TGTGCCAGCAGTTACTCGGGGCAGGTCACAACTAATGAAAAACTGTTTTTT.

V and J are TRBV7-2 and TRBJ2-3, with TRBD1 as a possible D gene (5 bases). The CDR3 consists of 17 residues. CDR1 is SGHTA, CDR2 FQGNSA, per germline. The germline V and J ends were trimmed by 4 bases and 2 bases, with 19 bases remaining between them. The CDR3 loop is CASSSFNSWTITDTQYF. The CDR3 bases are TGTGCCAGCAGCTCTTTCAACAGCTGGACAATCACAGATACGCAGTATTTT.

Worth noting for this clonotype: The junction shows a germline mismatch at one end, possibly a read error. For the CDR3, the DNA is TGTGCCAGCAGCTCACCGGGAACACACACATATACGCAGTATTTT. Translating gives CASSSPGTHTYTQYF. The genes are TRBV5-4 and TRBJ2-3, with D maybe TRBD2 (5 bases). There are 15 residues in the CDR3. CDR1 and CDR2 (germline): SGHNT, YYREEE (reference sequence).

Ten or more counts support this clonotype. A much larger clone sits a single nucleotide away, making a read error possible. The chain recombines TRBV7-2 with TRBJ1-1; D is possibly TRBD1 (5 bases). Germline CDR1 reads SGHTA; CDR2 reads FQGNSA. The CDR3 consists of 14 residues. V was shortened by 3 bases and J by 1 base, with 9 bases between the two germline ends. DNA of the CDR3: TGTGCCAGCAGCTTCGGGACGTCGAACACTGAAGCTTTCTTT. This sequence encodes CASSFGTSNTEAFF.

The chain joins TRBV3-1 to TRBJ1-1; D gene uncertain. The CDR3 covers 13 residues. Germline V gene lookup returns CDR1 LGHDT and CDR2 YNNKEL (reference sequence). The ends were cut back, 4 bases at V and 1 base at J, with 7 bases in the middle. CDR3 coding DNA: TGTGCCAGCAGCCCACCTACGAACACTGAAGCTTTCTTT. It codes for CASSPPTNTEAFF.

In its sample, this clonotype was seen many times. J is TRBJ1-5 and V is TRBV7-9, with unresolved D. V lost 4 bases, J lost 11 bases, and 15 bases lay in between. Germline V gene sequence: CDR1 SEHNR, CDR2 FQNEAQ (reference sequence). The length of the CDR3 is 13 residues. The CDR3 is CASSSGWELAQHF. Here the CDR3 DNA reads TGTGCCAGCAGCTCGGGGTGGGAGTTGGCCCAGCATTTT. Full variable domain (rest looked up from reference TRBV7-9 and TRBJ1-5): DTGVSQNPRHKITKRGQNVTFRCDPISEHNRLYWYRQTLGQGPEFLTYFQNEAQLEKSRLLSDRFSAERPKGSFSTLEIQRTEQGDSAMYLCASSSGWELAQHFGDGTRLSIL.

This chain joins TRBV4-1 and TRBJ2-3; no clear D. The germline V gene encodes CDR1 MGHRA and CDR2 YSYEKL. This CDR3 contains 16 residues. Trimming removed 4 bases at V and 0 bases at J, with 14 bases between. DNA for the CDR3: TGCGCCAGCAGCCGTCTCTCTTCGGCCAGCACAGATACGCAGTATTTT. This codes for CASSRLSSASTDTQYF.

This clonotype was observed a handful of times. This sequence joins TRBV6-1 and TRBJ1-2; the D is unclear. The V end was cut by 6 bases, the J end by 4 bases, with 18 bases between. This CDR3 region has 15 residues. The germline CDR1 and CDR2 sequences are MNHNS and SASEGT. The CDR3 loop reads CASSHLPKDSYGYTF. CDR3 bases: TGTGCCAGCAGCCACCTACCTAAAGATTCCTATGGCTACACCTTC.

This clonotype turned up a few times. The chain has TRBV7-2 and TRBJ1-2, with D perhaps TRBD1 (6 bases). Looked up from germline, CDR1 is SGHTA and CDR2 is FQGNSA. V was pared by 5 bases and J by 4 bases, with 14 bases between. The CDR3 has 14 amino acids. This CDR3 is CASSPQTGSYGYTF. The CDR3 region has the DNA TGTGCCAGCAGCCCCCAAACAGGGAGCTATGGCTACACCTTC.

This clonotype turned up a few times. The chain combines TRBV5-1 with TRBJ1-2; maybe TRBD1 (6 bases). This CDR3 comprises 15 residues. V was trimmed by 4 bases and J by 3 bases, leaving 16 bases between them. Germline V gene lookup returns CDR1 SGHRS and CDR2 YFSETQ. The CDR3 sequence is CASSQILQGDYGYTF. The DNA of the CDR3 is TGCGCCAGCAGCCAAATACTACAGGGAGACTATGGCTACACCTTC.

This clonotype came up a few times. The chain couples TRBV5-4 to TRBJ1-2, with D tentatively TRBD1 (5 bases). V lost 4 bases and J lost 8, with 12 bases in between. This CDR3 contains 12 residues. Germline lookup yields CDR1 SGHNT and CDR2 YYREEE (reference sequence). The CDR3 sequence is CASSTGGWGYTF. DNA of the CDR3: TGTGCCAGCAGCACGGGGGGATGGGGCTACACCTTC.

The chain employs TRBV19 and TRBJ2-7; 11 nucleotides agree with TRBD1. This CDR3 region has 15 residues. V trimming: 3 bases; J trimming: 3 bases; junction bases outside the gene matches: 4. Germline lookup yields CDR1 LNHDA and CDR2 SQIVND (reference sequence). The CDR3 region is CASSMRDRGYYEQYV. Written as DNA, the CDR3 is TGTGCCAGTAGTATGAGGGACAGGGGGTACTACGAGCAGTACGTC.

Only a few counts were recorded for this clonotype. V is TRBV12-3 or TRBV12-4 and J is TRBJ1-2; no clear D gene. The CDR3 loop spans 13 amino acids. V lost 3 bases, J lost 8 bases, and 13 bases lay in between. The CDR3: CASSFSPTEGYTF. CDR3 DNA sequence: TGTGCCAGCAGTTTCTCCCCTACGGAGGGCTACACCTTC.

The genes are TRBV19 and TRBJ2-3; a possible D gene is TRBD1 (5 bases). The V gene lost 8 bases and the J gene lost 4 bases, with 19 bases spanning the gap. The CDR3 is made up of 15 amino acids. CDR1 and CDR2 (germline): LNHDA, SQIVND (reference sequence). The CDR3 DNA sequence: TGTGCCAGTTCGCCAGGGTACGGTGTAGCAGATACGCAGTATTTT. Its protein product is CASSPGYGVADTQYF.

This clonotype was counted only a few times. The chain joins TRBV12-3 or TRBV12-4 to TRBJ1-6, with 7 positions matching TRBD1. CDR3 length: 14 residues. The junction had 6 bases not matched to a gene; V was cut back by 6 bases and J by 7 bases. This CDR3 is CASRRGQGNSPLHF. The CDR3 region has the DNA TGTGCCAGCAGAAGGGGGCAGGGCAATTCACCCCTCCACTTT.

The rearrangement uses TRBV7-9 and TRBJ2-1; D may be TRBD1 (5 bases). V lost 5 bases and J lost 0, with 14 bases in between. Germline CDR1 and CDR2: SEHNR and FQNEAQ (reference sequence). The CDR3 extends over 16 amino acids. For the CDR3, the DNA is TGTGCCAGCAGCGACATTACAGGAAGCTCCTACAATGAGCAGTTCTTC. Its protein is CASSDITGSSYNEQFF.

The rearrangement uses TRBV9 and TRBJ2-3; D assignment may be TRBD1 or TRBD2 (6 bases each). The CDR3 sequence is 16 residues long. V dropped 5 bases and J dropped 3 bases, with 19 bases sitting between them. Germline-derived CDR1 and CDR2 are SGDLS and YYNGEE. Written as DNA, the CDR3 is TGTGCCAGCAGTAACGGAGGGGGAAAGAGTACAGATACGCAGTATTTT. Amino acids: CASSNGGGKSTDTQYF.

This clonotype was recorded at least ten times. The chain uses TRBV12-3 or TRBV12-4 and TRBJ1-6, with D uncertain. This CDR3 spans 14 amino acids. V gave up 7 bases and J gave up 8 bases, with 15 bases separating them. The chain's CDR3 is CASTFSPADSPLHF. The CDR3 nucleotides read TGTGCCAGCACCTTTTCCCCGGCAGATTCACCCCTCCACTTT.